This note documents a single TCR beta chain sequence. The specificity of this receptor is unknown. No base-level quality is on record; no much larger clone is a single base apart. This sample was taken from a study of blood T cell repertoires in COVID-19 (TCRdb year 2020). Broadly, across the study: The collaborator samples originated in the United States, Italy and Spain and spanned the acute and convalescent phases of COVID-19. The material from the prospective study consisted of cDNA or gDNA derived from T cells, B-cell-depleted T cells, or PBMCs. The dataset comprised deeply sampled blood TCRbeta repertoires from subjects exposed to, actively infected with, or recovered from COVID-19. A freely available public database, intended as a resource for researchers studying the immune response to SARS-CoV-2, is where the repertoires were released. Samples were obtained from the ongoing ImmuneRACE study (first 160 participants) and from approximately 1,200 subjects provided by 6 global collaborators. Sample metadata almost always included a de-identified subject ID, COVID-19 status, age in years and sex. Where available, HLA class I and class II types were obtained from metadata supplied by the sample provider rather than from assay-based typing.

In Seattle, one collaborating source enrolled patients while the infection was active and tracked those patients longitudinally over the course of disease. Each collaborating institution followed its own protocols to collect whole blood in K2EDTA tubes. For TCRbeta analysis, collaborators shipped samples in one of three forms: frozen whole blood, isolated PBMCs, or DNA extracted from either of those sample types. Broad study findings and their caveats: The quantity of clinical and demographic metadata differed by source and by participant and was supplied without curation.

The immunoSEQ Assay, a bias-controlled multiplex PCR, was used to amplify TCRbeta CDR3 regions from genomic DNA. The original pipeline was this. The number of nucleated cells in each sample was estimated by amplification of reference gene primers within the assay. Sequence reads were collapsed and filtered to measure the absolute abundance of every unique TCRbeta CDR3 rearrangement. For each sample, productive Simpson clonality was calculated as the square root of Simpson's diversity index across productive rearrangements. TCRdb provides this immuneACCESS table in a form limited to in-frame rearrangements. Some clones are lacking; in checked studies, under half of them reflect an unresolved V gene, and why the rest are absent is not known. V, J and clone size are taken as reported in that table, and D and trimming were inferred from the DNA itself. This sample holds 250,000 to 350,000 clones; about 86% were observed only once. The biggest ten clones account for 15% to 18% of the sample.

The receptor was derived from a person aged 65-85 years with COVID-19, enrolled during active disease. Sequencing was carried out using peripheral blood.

The sequenced DNA is TGTGCCAGCAGCCAGGGAGCAGACAGGGCCTCCTACGAGCAGTACTTC. Its translation is CASSQGADRASYEQYF. The sequence links TRBV4-2 to TRBJ2-7; 7 central bases correspond to TRBD1. Via the germline V gene, CDR1 is LGHNA and CDR2 YNFKEQ. There are 16 amino acids in the CDR3, from cysteine to phenylalanine inclusive. CDR3 DNA is the only sequence kept; it has 48 bases, read in frame from the first base. V ends up 3 bases short and J 0 bases short, with an unmatched junction base count of 8.